These 13 T cell receptor beta chains share one sample of origin, sequenced in a study of post-analysis software for immune sequencing data. The study, taken as a whole, reports: Elevated frequency relative to controls characterized roughly 5 TRBV segments in patients, TRBV5-6, TRBV5-1 and TRBV20-1 among them.

Their target antigens are unknown. The library was made from cDNA and included unique molecular identifiers. TCRdb independently ran MiXCR on the PCR reads; one entry per CDR3 protein. The data show under 200,000 distinct CDR3 sequences, over 25% seen once. Sequenced sample: blood. These receptor sequences come from a girl aged 2-17 years with multiple sclerosis.

This CDR3 reads CASSEVWGGEKLFF. CDR3 bases: TGTGCCAGCAGTGAAGTATGGGGCGGCGAAAAACTGTTTTTT. The chain links TRBV6-1 to TRBJ1-4; TRBD1 might be the D (5 bases). The germline V gene encodes CDR1 MNHNS and CDR2 SASEGT. With 1 base removed from V and 8 bases from J, the gap between germline ends came to 11 bases. The CDR3 runs to 14 residues.

This clonotype was observed at least ten times. The chain carries TRBV12-3 or TRBV12-4 and TRBJ2-7; possibly TRBD1 or TRBD2 for D (5 bases each). The CDR3 is made up of 13 amino acids. V lost 6 bases and J 5 bases, leaving 14 bases between the germline ends. The chain's CDR3 is CASRIGTAHEQYF. In nucleotides, the CDR3 is TGTGCCAGCAGAATTGGGACGGCTCACGAGCAGTACTTC.

This clonotype was detected ten times or more. This chain links TRBV24-1 with TRBJ2-1, with 8 nucleotides matching TRBD1. V dropped 5 bases and J dropped 5; count of bases not matched to a gene: 7. This CDR3 region has 15 residues. Per germline, CDR1 KGHDR and CDR2 SFDVKD. CDR3 region: CATSGPGTGNNEQFF. Here the CDR3 DNA reads TGTGCCACCAGTGGGCCCGGGACAGGTAACAATGAGCAGTTCTTC.

This clonotype was detected only a few times. The rearrangement uses TRBV9 and TRBJ2-5; possibly TRBD2 for D (6 bases). The CDR3 is 17 residues long. Germline CDR1 and CDR2: SGDLS and YYNGEE. V gave up 0 bases and J gave up 4 bases, with 19 bases separating them. The DNA for the CDR3 is TGTGCCAGCAGCGTAGCGGGAGACTTGGTCAATCGAGAGACCCAGTACTTC. This codes for CASSVAGDLVNRETQYF.

As concerns this clonotype: A much larger clonotype is one base distant, so this may be a read error. The chain recombines TRBV20-1 with TRBJ2-7; D is perhaps TRBD1 (6 bases). Germline V gene data show CDR1 as DFQATT and CDR2 as SNEGSKA (reference sequence). The CDR3 runs 11 residues. CDR3 residues: CRARNRDEQYF. CDR3 sequence (DNA): TGCAGGGCTAGAAACAGGGACGAGCAGTACTTC.

This clonotype showed up just a few times. A much larger clone is a single base away; this may be a read error. This chain uses TRBV5-1 with TRBJ2-6; 13 bases map to TRBD2. Germline values: CDR1 SGHRS, CDR2 YFSETQ. CDR3 length equals 16 residues. The chain's CDR3 is CASSGLAGAGANVRTF. CDR3 bases: TGCGCCAGCAGCGGACTAGCGGGGGCCGGGGCCAACGTCCGGACTTTC.

J is TRBJ1-1 and V is TRBV6-6, with TRBD1 as a possible D gene (6 bases). Trimming stripped 5 bases from V and 11 bases from J, with 15 bases between. Per the germline V gene, CDR1 is MNHNY and CDR2 is SVGAGI (reference sequence). The CDR3 has 12 amino acids. This CDR3 reads CASSPRQVRAFF. CDR3 nucleotides: TGTGCCAGCAGTCCCCGACAGGTTCGGGCTTTCTTT.

This clonotype was seen a few times. This chain links TRBV19 with TRBJ1-6; 8 bases fit TRBD1. J lost 0 bases, V lost 9 bases, and 7 bases had no gene match. The germline gives CDR1 LNHDA, CDR2 SQIVND (reference sequence). This CDR3 spans 16 amino acids. The CDR3 is CASSHRGSSYNSPLHF. CDR3 DNA sequence: TGTGCCAGCTCCCACAGGGGGAGCTCCTATAATTCACCCCTCCACTTT.

The J gene is TRBJ1-2, the V gene TRBV10-3, with D uncertain. V lost 7 bases and J lost 4, with 13 bases in between. Germline values: CDR1 ENHRY, CDR2 SYGVKD. This CDR3 region has 13 residues. Here the CDR3 reads CAITKEGGYGYTF. Here the CDR3 DNA reads TGTGCCATCACTAAGGAGGGTGGCTATGGCTACACCTTC.

The chain has TRBV24-1 and TRBJ2-1; 8 positions agree with TRBD1. CDR1 is KGHDR and CDR2 is SFDVKD in the germline V gene. The CDR3 has 15 amino acids. The trim removed 4 bases at V and 8 bases at J, leaving 9 bases unmatched. DNA of the CDR3: TGTGCCACCAGTGACCCGACAGGGGATCGCGATGAGCAGTTCTTC. It is translated as CATSDPTGDRDEQFF.

The CDR3 loop is CASGRGGSKQPQHF. CDR3 bases: TGTGCCAGCGGCCGTGGGGGTTCAAAACAGCCCCAGCATTTT. This chain joins TRBV6-5 and TRBJ1-5, with D perhaps TRBD1 (5 bases). Trimming stripped 8 bases from V and 7 bases from J, with 18 bases between. The germline CDR1 and CDR2 sequences are MNHEY and SVGAGI. The CDR3 is made up of 14 amino acids.

This clonotype appeared many times. V gene TRBV7-9 combines with J gene TRBJ2-5; TRBD2 is a possible D gene (6 bases). Germline CDR1 is SEHNR and CDR2 is FQNEAQ (reference sequence). The CDR3 has 13 residues. Trimming took 2 bases from V and 3 from J, leaving 7 bases between them. DNA for the CDR3: TGTGCCAGCAGCTTATCGGGGGAAGAGACCCAGTACTTC. Translating gives CASSLSGEETQYF. Supplemented by reference TRBV7-9 and TRBJ2-5, the full variable domain reads DTGVSQNPRHKITKRGQNVTFRCDPISEHNRLYWYRQTLGQGPEFLTYFQNEAQLEKSRLLSDRFSAERPKGSFSTLEIQRTEQGDSAMYLCASSLSGEETQYFGPGTRLLVL.

This chain joins TRBV15 and TRBJ2-2, with 7 bases aligning to TRBD2. Germline V lookup: CDR1 LNHNV, CDR2 YYDKDF (reference sequence). The J segment lost 2 bases and the V segment lost 4 bases, leaving 10 bases of the junction unmatched. This CDR3 has 17 residues. The CDR3 reads CATSIIRGTTNTGELFF. CDR3 sequence (DNA): TGTGCCACCAGCATTATTAGAGGGACTACCAACACCGGGGAGCTGTTTTTT.